Listed below are T cell receptor beta chains from one sample, sequenced in a study of cytomegalovirus exposure and HLA in healthy donors. Libraries were prepared by immunoSEQ multiplex PCR; TCRdb keeps only in-frame clonotypes and omits some of them. Among about 200,000 clones listed, roughly 84% were seen once. Specimen: PBMCs. These receptors all come from a woman in her twenties or thirties in good health and CMV-seropositive. CDR3s include the opening cysteine and the closing phenylalanine or tryptophan. D genes are given only for firm matches. A clone size is listed for some rows: how often the clone was seen (once, few, many), or a class if it is expanded.

>TRBV6-6|NA|12|NA|TRBJ1-2
CASALGAYGYTF
TGTGCCAGCGCGCTGGGGGCCTATGGCTACACCTTC
>TRBV6-1|TRBD2|15|NA|TRBJ2-7
CASTSVGGPLSEQYF
TGTGCCAGCACGTCAGTGGGAGGGCCACTGAGCGAGCAGTACTTC
>TRBV18|NA|14|NA|TRBJ2-2
CASSHRQNTGELFF
TGTGCCAGCTCACACAGACAGAACACCGGGGAGCTGTTTTTT
>TRBV19|TRBD1|13|NA|TRBJ1-5
CASSDRQGWPQHF
TGTGCCAGTAGTGACAGACAGGGTTGGCCCCAGCATTTT
>TRBV6-5|NA|15|NA|TRBJ2-7
CASSRISRSSYEQYF
TGTGCCAGCAGTCGGATTTCACGGAGCTCCTACGAGCAGTACTTC
>TRBV28|NA|11|NA|TRBJ2-3
CVVGQTDTQYF
TGTGTAGTGGGGCAAACAGATACGCAGTATTTT
>TRBV5-6|TRBD2|16|NA|TRBJ2-3
CASSLEIAGGTDTQYF
TGTGCCAGCAGCTTGGAGATAGCGGGAGGCACAGATACGCAGTATTTT
>TRBV5-6|NA|13|NA|TRBJ2-2
CASSLGGPGELFF
TGTGCCAGCAGCCTCGGGGGACCCGGGGAGCTGTTTTTT
>TRBV6-5|NA|15|NA|TRBJ1-2
CASSYSFGQGYGYTF
TGTGCCAGCAGTTACTCGTTCGGCCAGGGGTATGGCTACACCTTC
>TRBV9|NA|17|NA|TRBJ1-2
CASSVGPLGGAENGYTF
TGTGCCAGCAGCGTAGGACCTTTGGGAGGGGCGGAAAATGGCTACACCTTC
>TRBV2|NA|11|NA|TRBJ1-1
CASSQDTEAFF
TGTGCCAGCAGCCAGGACACTGAAGCTTTCTTT
>TRBV19|NA|14|NA|TRBJ2-7
CASSTGEAFYEQYF
TGTGCCAGTAGTACCGGGGAGGCCTTCTACGAGCAGTACTTC
>TRBV7-9|NA|12|NA|TRBJ2-7
CASSLAGGEQYF
TGTGCCAGCAGCTTAGCGGGGGGCGAGCAGTACTTC
>TRBV18|TRBD1|15|NA|TRBJ1-1
CASSPDRDRGTEAFF
TGTGCCAGCTCACCGGACCGGGACAGGGGGACTGAAGCTTTCTTT
>TRBV5-6|NA|13|NA|TRBJ1-2
CASSLMGGYGYTF
TGTGCCAGCAGCCTCATGGGGGGGTATGGCTACACCTTC
>TRBV29-1|NA|12|NA|TRBJ1-3
CSVAREGNTIYF
TGCAGCGTTGCGAGGGAGGGAAACACCATATATTTT
>TRBV29-1|NA|13|NA|TRBJ1-1
CSTRTAMNTEAFF
TGCAGCACCAGGACAGCCATGAACACTGAAGCTTTCTTT
>TRBV7-6|TRBD2|15|NA|TRBJ2-1
CASSPSGGSYNEQFF
TGTGCCAGCAGCCCCTCGGGCGGGAGCTACAATGAGCAGTTCTTC
>TRBV7-9|NA|14|NA|TRBJ2-1
CATEGLNSYNEQFF
TGTGCCACCGAGGGACTCAACTCCTACAATGAGCAGTTCTTC
>TRBV9|NA|15|few|TRBJ2-2
CASSPAGAVTGELFF
TGTGCCAGCAGCCCCGCCGGAGCAGTCACCGGGGAGCTGTTTTTT
>TRBV27|NA|15|NA|TRBJ2-1
CASRNGGTGWDEQFF
TGTGCCAGCAGAAACGGCGGGACCGGGTGGGATGAGCAGTTCTTC
>TRBV7-2|TRBD1|15|NA|TRBJ1-2
CASSLGQGVGYGYTF
TGTGCCAGCAGCTTAGGACAGGGGGTGGGTTATGGCTACACCTTC
>TRBV18|NA|16|NA|TRBJ2-7
CASSLTRGSSYHEQYF
TGTGCCAGCTCACTAACTAGGGGGTCCTCTTACCACGAGCAGTACTTC
>TRBV11-2|NA|14|NA|TRBJ1-5
CASSLAGSVEPQHF
TGTGCCAGCAGCTTAGCGGGGTCGGTGGAGCCCCAGCATTTT
>TRBV20-1|NA|11|NA|TRBJ1-1
CSAIPVIEAFF
TGCAGTGCTATCCCAGTCATCGAAGCTTTCTTT
>TRBV6-4|NA|14|NA|TRBJ2-1
CASSERASYNEQFF
TGTGCCAGCTCCGAGAGGGCGTCTTACAATGAGCAGTTCTTC
>TRBV6-1|NA|12|NA|TRBJ2-5
CASSRTEETQYF
TGTGCCAGCAGTAGGACAGAAGAGACCCAGTACTTC
>TRBV6-5|NA|11|NA|TRBJ1-3
CASTSGNTIYF
TGTGCCAGCACGTCTGGAAACACCATATATTTT
>TRBV25-1|NA|13|NA|TRBJ2-7
CASRDLYSYEQYF
TGTGCCAGCAGGGACTTATATTCCTACGAGCAGTACTTC
>TRBV7-7|NA|15|NA|TRBJ1-3
CASSLRGLSGNTIYF
TGTGCTAGCAGCTTAAGAGGGCTTTCTGGAAACACCATATATTTT
>TRBV5-1|TRBD1|18|NA|TRBJ1-2
CASSLVGGQGGSNYGYTF
TGCGCCAGCAGCTTGGTAGGGGGACAGGGAGGATCTAACTATGGCTACACCTTC
>TRBV5-6|TRBD2|15|NA|TRBJ2-5
CASSLSGRVAETQYF
TGTGCCAGCAGCTTGAGCGGGAGGGTAGCGGAGACCCAGTACTTC
>TRBV7-3|NA|13|NA|TRBJ1-1
CASSLNRDTEAFF
TGTGCCAGCAGCTTAAACAGAGACACTGAAGCTTTCTTT
>TRBV7-9|TRBD2|15|few|TRBJ2-7
CASSTLSGGAYEQYF
TGTGCCAGCAGCACCCTTAGCGGGGGTGCGTACGAGCAGTACTTC
>TRBV25-1|NA|15|NA|TRBJ1-4
CASSAQVATNEKLFF
TGTGCCAGCAGTGCCCAGGTTGCAACTAATGAAAAACTGTTTTTT